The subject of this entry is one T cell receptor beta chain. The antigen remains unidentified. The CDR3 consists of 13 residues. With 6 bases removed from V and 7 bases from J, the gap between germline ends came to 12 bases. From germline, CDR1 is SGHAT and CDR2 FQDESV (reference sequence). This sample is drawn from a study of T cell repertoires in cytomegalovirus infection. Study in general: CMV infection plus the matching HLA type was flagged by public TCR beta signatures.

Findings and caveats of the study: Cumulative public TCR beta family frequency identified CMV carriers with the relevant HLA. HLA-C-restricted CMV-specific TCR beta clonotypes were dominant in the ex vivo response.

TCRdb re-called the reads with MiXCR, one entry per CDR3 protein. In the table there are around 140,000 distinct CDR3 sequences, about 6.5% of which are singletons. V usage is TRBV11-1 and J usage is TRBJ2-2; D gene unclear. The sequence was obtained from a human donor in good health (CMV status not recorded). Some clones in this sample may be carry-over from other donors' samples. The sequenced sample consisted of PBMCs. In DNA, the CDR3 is TGTGCCAGCAGGCCAGACCCCCACGGGGAGCTGTTTTTT. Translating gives CASRPDPHGELFF. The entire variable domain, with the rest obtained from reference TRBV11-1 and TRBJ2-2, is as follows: EAEVAQSPRYKITEKSQAVAFWCDPISGHATLYWYRQILGQGPELLVQFQDESVVDDSQLPKDRFSAERLKGVDSTLKIQPAELGDSAMYLCASRPDPHGELFFGEGSRLTVL.